The clone carrying this TCR beta chain was counted ten times or more. The antigen is unknown. These data belong to a study of liver allograft versus peripheral blood T cells. Looking at the study overall: Peripheral blood of the recipients supplied T cell receptor repertoires that were compared with those in transplanted livers. Whole-study findings and limits: Reported data describe T cell receptor repertoires within liver allografts as differing from those in peripheral blood.

A single record per CDR3 protein comes from TCRdb applying MiXCR to the reads. The sample contains fewer than 11,000 distinct CDR3 sequences, about a fifth of which appear only once. The CDR3 consists of 17 residues. After removal of 4 bases from V and 1 base from J, the junction contained 13 bases not matched to a gene. Germline values: CDR1 KGHSH, CDR2 LQKENI. The V call is TRBV18, the J call TRBJ2-7; 7 bases are a match to TRBD2. The source of this sequence is a human patient who had a liver transplant. Some T cells may be supplied by the graft donor. The CDR3 coding sequence is TGTGCCAGCTCACTATACGAGGCGCCTAGCGGATCCTACGAGCAGTACTTC. It yields the protein CASSLYEAPSGSYEQYF.